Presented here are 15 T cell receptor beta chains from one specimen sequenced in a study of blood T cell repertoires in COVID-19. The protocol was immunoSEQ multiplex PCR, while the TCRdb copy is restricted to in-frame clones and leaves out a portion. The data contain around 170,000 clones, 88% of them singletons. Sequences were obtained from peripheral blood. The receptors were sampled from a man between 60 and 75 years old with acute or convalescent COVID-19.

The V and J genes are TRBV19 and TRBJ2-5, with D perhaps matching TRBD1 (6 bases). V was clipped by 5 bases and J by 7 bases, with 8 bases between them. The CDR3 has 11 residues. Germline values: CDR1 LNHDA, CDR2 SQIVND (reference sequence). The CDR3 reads CASSQGGTQYF. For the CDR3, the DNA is TGTGCCAGTAGTCAAGGGGGGACCCAGTACTTC.

The CDR3 region is CASSLGGRNTGELFF. The CDR3 DNA follows: TGTGCCAGCAGTCTCGGGGGGCGCAACACCGGGGAGCTGTTTTTT. The chain is built from TRBV6-6 and TRBJ2-2, with D perhaps TRBD2 (7 bases). Germline loops: CDR1 MNHNY, CDR2 SVGAGI (reference sequence). Trimming took off 5 bases at V and 2 bases at J, with 12 bases between the two ends. The CDR3 has 15 amino acids.

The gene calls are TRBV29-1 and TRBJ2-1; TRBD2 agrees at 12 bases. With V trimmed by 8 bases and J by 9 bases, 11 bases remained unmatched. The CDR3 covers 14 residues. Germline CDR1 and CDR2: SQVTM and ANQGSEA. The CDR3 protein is CSFRLAGVLSEQFF. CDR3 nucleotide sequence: TGCAGCTTTCGACTAGCGGGGGTACTTAGTGAGCAGTTCTTC.

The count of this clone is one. CDR3 nucleotides: TGTGCCAGCAGTTATAGTTATCGGGGATCGGGCTATGGCTACACCTTC. Residues: CASSYSYRGSGYGYTF. This chain connects TRBV6-5 to TRBJ1-2; no firm D call. This CDR3 has 16 residues. V was cut by 3 bases and J by 4 bases, with 18 bases left in between. Germline V gives CDR1 MNHEY, CDR2 SVGAGI.

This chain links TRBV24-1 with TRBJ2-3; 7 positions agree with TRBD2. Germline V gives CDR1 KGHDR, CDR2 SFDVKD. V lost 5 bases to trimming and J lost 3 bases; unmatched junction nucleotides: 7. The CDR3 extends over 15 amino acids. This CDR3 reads CATSAKGGATDTQYF. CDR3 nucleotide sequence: TGTGCCACCAGTGCCAAGGGAGGGGCAACAGATACGCAGTATTTT.

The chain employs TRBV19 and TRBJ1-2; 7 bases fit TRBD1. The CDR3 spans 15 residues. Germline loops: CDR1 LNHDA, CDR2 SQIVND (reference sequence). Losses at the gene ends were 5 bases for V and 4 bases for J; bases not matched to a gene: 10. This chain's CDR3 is CASSPGTASAYGYTF. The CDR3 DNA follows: TGTGCCAGTAGTCCTGGGACAGCGAGTGCCTATGGCTACACCTTC.

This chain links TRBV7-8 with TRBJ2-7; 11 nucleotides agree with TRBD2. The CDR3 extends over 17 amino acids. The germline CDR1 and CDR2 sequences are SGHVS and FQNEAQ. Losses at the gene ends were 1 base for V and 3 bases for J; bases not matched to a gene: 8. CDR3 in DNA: TGTGCCAGCAGCTTAGGATTAGCGGGGGGGCCCTACTACGAGCAGTACGTC. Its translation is CASSLGLAGGPYYEQYV.

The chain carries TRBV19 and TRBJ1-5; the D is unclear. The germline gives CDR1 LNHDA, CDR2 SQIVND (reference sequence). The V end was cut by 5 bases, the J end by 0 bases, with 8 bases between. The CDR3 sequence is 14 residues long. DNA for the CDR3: TGTGCCAGTAGTCGCCGGGATAGCAATCAGCCCCAGCATTTT. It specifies CASSRRDSNQPQHF.

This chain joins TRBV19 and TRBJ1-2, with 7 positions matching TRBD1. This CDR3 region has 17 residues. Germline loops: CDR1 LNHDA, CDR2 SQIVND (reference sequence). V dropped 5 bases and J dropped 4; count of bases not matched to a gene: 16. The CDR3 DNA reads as TGTGCCAGTAGTCTCCGACAGGGAGACCCAATAGTCTATGGCTACACCTTC. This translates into CASSLRQGDPIVYGYTF.

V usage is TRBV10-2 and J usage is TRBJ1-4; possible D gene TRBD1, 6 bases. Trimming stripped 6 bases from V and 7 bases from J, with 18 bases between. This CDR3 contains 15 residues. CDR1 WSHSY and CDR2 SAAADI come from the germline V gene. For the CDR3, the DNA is TGCGCCAGCAGCTCCGGACAAGGGGGTGTTGAAAAACTGTTTTTT. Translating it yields CASSSGQGGVEKLFF.

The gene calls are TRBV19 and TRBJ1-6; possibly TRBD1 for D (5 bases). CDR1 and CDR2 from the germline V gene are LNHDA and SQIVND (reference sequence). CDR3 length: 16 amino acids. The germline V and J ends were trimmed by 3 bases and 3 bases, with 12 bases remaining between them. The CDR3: CASSIGRGYYNSPLHF. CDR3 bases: TGTGCCAGTAGTATTGGTAGGGGTTACTATAATTCACCCCTCCACTTT.

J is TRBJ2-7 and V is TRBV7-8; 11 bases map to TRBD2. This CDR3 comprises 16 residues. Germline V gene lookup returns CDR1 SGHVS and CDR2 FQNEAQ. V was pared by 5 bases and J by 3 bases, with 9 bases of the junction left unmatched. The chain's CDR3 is CASSPLAGGPLYEQYV. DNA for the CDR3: TGTGCCAGCAGCCCCTTAGCGGGGGGGCCGCTCTACGAGCAGTACGTC.

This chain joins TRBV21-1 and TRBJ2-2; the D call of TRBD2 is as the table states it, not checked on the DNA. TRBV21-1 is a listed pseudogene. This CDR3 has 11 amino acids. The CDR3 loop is CASIRGGELFF. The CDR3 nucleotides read TGTGCCAGCATCCGGGGCGGGGAGCTGTTTTTT.

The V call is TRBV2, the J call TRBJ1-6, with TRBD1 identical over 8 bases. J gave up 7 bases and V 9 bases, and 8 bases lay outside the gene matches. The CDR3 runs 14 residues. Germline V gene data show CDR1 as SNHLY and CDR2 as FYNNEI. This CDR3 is CARATGQANSPLHF. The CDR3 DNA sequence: TGTGCCAGAGCCACGGGACAGGCCAATTCACCCCTCCACTTT.

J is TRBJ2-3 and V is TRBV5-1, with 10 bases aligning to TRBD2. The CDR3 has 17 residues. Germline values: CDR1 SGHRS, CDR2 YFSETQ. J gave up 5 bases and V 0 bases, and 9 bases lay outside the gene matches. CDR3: CASSLEGAGGMVDTQYF. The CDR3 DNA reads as TGCGCCAGCAGCTTGGAAGGAGCGGGGGGGATGGTAGATACGCAGTATTTT.